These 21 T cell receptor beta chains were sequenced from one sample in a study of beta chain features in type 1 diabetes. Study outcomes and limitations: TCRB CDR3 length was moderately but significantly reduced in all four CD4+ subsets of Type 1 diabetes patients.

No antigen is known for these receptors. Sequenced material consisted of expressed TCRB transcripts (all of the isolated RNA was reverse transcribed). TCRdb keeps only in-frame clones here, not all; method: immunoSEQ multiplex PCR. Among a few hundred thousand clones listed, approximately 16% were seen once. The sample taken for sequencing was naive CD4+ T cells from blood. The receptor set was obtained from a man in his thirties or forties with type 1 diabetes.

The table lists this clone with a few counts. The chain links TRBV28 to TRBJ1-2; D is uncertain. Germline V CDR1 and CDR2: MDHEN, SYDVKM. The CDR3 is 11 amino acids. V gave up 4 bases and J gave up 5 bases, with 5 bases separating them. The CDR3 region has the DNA TGTGCCAGCAGTTGGGGTTATGGCTACACCTTC. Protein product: CASSWGYGYTF.

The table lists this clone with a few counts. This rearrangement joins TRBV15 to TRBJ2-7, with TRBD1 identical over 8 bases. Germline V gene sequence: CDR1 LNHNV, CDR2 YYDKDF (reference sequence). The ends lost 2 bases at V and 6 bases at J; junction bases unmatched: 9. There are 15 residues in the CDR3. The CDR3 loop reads CATSRRGRGHFEQYF. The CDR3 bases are TGTGCCACCAGCAGACGGGGCAGGGGGCATTTCGAGCAGTACTTC.

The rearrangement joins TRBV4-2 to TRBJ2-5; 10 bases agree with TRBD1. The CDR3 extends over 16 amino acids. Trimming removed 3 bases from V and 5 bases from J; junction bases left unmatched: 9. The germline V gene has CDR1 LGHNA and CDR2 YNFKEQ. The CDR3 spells CASSHSPGQGIETQYF. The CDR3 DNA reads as TGTGCCAGCAGCCATTCCCCGGGACAGGGGATCGAGACCCAGTACTTC.

DNA for the CDR3: TGTGCCAGCAGCTTAGCGCCCCCGGGGACTGAAGCTTTCTTT. Its translation: CASSLAPPGTEAFF. The J gene is TRBJ1-1, the V gene TRBV7-9; D ambiguous. V lost 0 bases and J lost 5, with 10 bases in between. CDR1 is SEHNR and CDR2 is FQNEAQ in the germline V gene (reference sequence). The CDR3 runs to 14 residues.

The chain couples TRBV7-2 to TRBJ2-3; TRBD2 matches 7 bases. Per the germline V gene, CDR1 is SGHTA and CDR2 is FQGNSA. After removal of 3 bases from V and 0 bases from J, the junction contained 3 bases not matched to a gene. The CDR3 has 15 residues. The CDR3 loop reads CASSFRRESTDTQYF. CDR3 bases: TGTGCCAGCAGCTTCAGGCGGGAGAGCACAGATACGCAGTATTTT.

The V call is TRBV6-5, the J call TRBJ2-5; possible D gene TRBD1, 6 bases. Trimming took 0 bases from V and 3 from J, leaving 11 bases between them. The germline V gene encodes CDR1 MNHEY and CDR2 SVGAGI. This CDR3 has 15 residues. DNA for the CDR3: TGTGCCAGCAGTTACTCGAGCAGGGGCGAAGAGACCCAGTACTTC. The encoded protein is CASSYSSRGEETQYF.

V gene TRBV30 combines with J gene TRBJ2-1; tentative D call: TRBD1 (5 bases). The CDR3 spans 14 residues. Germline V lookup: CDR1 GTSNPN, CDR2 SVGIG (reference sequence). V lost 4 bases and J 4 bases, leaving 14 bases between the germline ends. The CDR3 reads CAWMGPSGYNEQFF. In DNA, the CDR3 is TGTGCCTGGATGGGGCCTTCGGGTTACAATGAGCAGTTCTTC.

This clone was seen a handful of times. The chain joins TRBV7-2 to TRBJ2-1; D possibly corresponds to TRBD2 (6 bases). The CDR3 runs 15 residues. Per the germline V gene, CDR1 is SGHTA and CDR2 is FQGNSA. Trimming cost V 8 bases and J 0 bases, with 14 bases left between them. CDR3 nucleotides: TGTGCCAGCGCGGGCGGGATCAGCTCCTACAATGAGCAGTTCTTC. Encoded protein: CASAGGISSYNEQFF.

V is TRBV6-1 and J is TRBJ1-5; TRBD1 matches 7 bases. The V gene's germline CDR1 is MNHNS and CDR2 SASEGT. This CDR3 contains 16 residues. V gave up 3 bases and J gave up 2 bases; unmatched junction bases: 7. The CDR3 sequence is CASSETGTIGNQPQHF. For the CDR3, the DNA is TGTGCCAGCAGTGAGACAGGGACAATTGGCAATCAGCCCCAGCATTTT.

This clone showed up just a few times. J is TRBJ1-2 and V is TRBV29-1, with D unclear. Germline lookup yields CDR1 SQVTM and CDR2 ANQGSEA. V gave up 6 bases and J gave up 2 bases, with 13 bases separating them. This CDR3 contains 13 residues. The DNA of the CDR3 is TGCAGCGTCGGGATGGGAGGAAACTATGGCTACACCTTC. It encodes CSVGMGGNYGYTF.

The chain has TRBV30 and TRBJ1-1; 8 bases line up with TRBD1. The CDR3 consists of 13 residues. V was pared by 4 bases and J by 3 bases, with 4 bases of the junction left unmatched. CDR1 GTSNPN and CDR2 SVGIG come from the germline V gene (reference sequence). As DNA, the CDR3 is TGTGCCTGGACTGGACAGGGTTACACTGAAGCTTTCTTT. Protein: CAWTGQGYTEAFF. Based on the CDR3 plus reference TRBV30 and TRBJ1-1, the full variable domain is SQTIHQWPATLVQPVGSPLSLECTVEGTSNPNLYWYRQAAGRGLQLLFYSVGIGQISSEVPQNLSASRPQDRQFILSSKKLLLSDSGFYLCAWTGQGYTEAFFGQGTRLTVV.

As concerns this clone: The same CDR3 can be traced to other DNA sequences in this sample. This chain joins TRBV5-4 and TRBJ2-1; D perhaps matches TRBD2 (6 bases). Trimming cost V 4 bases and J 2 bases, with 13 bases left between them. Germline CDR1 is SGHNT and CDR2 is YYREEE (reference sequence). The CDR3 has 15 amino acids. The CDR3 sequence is CASSPGTATYNEQFF. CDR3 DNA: TGTGCCAGCAGCCCCGGGACTGCCACCTACAATGAGCAGTTCTTC.

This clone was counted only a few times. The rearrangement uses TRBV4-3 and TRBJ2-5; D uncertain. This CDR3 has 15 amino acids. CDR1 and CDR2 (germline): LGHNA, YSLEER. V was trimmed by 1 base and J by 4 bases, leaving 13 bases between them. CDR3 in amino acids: CASSQGITKRETQYF. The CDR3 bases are TGCGCCAGCAGCCAAGGGATCACGAAAAGAGAGACCCAGTACTTC.

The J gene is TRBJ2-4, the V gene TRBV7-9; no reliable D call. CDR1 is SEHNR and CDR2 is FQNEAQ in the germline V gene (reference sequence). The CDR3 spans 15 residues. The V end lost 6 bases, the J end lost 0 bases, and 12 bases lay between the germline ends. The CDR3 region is CASSRGDLAKNIQYF. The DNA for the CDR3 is TGTGCCAGCAGTCGTGGAGATTTAGCCAAAAACATTCAGTACTTC.

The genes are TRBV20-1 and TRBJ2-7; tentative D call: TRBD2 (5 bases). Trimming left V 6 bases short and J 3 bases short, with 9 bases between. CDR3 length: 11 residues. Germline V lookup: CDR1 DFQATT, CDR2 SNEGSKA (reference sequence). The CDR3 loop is CSADGIYEQYF. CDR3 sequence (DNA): TGCAGTGCGGACGGGATCTACGAGCAGTACTTC.

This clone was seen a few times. This CDR3 is CASSYAGQGFSETQYF. The CDR3 DNA sequence: TGTGCCAGCAGTTATGCTGGACAGGGGTTTTCAGAGACCCAGTACTTC. The genes are TRBV6-5 and TRBJ2-5, with 9 bases lining up with TRBD1. Trimming cost V 3 bases and J 4 bases; bases outside gene matches: 9. Germline V CDR1 and CDR2: MNHEY, SVGAGI. The CDR3 has 16 amino acids.

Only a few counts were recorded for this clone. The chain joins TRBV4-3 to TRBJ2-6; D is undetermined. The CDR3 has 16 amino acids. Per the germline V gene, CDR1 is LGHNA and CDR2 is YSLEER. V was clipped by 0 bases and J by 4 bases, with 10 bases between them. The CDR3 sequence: CASSQDFTGGANVLTF. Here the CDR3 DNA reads TGCGCCAGCAGCCAAGATTTTACCGGGGGGGCCAACGTCCTGACTTTC.

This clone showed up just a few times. The CDR3 DNA is TGTGCCAGCAGCGTTCGGCCAATAGATGAAAAACTGTTTTTT. This translates into CASSVRPIDEKLFF. V is TRBV9 and J is TRBJ1-4, with D unclear. The V end lost 2 bases, the J end lost 6 bases, and 11 bases lay between the germline ends. The CDR3 length is 14 residues. The germline gives CDR1 SGDLS, CDR2 YYNGEE.

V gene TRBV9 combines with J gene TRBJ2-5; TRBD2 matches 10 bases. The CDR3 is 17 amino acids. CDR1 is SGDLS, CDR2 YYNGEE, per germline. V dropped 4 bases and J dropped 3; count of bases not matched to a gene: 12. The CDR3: CASSPRRLAGDEETQYF. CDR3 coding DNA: TGTGCCAGCAGCCCCCGACGGCTAGCGGGAGACGAAGAGACCCAGTACTTC.

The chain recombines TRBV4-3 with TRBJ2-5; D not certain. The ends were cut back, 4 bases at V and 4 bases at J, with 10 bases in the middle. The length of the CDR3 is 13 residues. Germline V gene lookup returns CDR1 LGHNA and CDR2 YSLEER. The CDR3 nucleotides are TGCGCCAGCAGCCTGACCATCCGAGAGACCCAGTACTTC. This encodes CASSLTIRETQYF.

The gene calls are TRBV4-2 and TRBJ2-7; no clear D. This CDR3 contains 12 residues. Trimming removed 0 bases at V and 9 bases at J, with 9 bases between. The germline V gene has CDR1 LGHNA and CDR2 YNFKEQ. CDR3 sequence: CASSQDNGRQYF. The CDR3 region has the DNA TGTGCCAGCAGCCAAGATAACGGGCGGCAGTACTTC.